The sequence of this TCR beta chain was determined in a study of T cell clonality in common variable immunodeficiency. Study-wide findings and caveats: Reportedly, TCR beta sequences from common variable immunodeficiency showed fewer deletions and N-nucleotide insertions.

This clone was seen many times. Its antigen is not identified. Sequencing input was equivalent genomic DNA from CVID and controls. Profiling relied on immunoSEQ multiplex PCR, and the TCRdb table lists in-frame clones only, not all of them. The counts give 40,000 to 65,000 clones, none of them seen only once; about 1.7% is held by the top ten. Heparinized whole blood, roughly 5 to 9 ml, came from each donor. Sequencing input: peripheral blood mononuclear cells. The receptor comes from a person aged 18 to 70 in good health.

The CDR3 protein is CASSSTGGATNEKLFF. CDR3 bases read: TGTGCCAGCAGCTCGACAGGGGGCGCAACTAATGAAAAA. The J gene is TRBJ1-4, the V gene TRBV9, with 10 bases lining up with TRBD1. The read halts 3 residues ahead of the CDR3 end, with the missing end drawn from the germline J gene. The CDR3 runs 16 residues. Germline V CDR1 and CDR2: SGDLS, YYNGEE. The trim removed 4 bases at V and 0 bases at J, leaving 3 bases unmatched. Based on the CDR3 plus reference TRBV9 and TRBJ1-4, the full variable domain is DSGVTQTPKHLITATGQRVTLRCSPRSGDLSVYWYQQSLDQGLQFLIQYYNGEERAKGNILERFSAQQFPDLHSELNLSSLELGDSALYFCASSSTGGATNEKLFFGSGTQLSVL.